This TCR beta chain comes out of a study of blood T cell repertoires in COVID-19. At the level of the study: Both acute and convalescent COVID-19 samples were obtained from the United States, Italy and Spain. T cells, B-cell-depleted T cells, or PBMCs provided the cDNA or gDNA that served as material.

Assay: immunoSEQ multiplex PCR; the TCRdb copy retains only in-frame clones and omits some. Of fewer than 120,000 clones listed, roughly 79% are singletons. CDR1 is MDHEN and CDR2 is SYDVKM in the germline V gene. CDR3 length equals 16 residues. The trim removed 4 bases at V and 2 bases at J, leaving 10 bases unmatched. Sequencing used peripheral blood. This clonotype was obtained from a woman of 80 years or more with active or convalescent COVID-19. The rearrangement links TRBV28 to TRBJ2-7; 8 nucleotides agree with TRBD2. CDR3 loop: CASSSPGGANPYEQYF. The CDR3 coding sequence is TGTGCCAGCAGTTCCCCCGGGGGGGCGAACCCCTACGAGCAGTACTTC.